The 12 T cell receptor beta chains in this list originate from one sample, sequenced in a study of blood T cells in healthy people across ages. A J-beta primer mix and a sample-barcoded 5' primer were used in a second PCR of about 7 to 12 cycles. TCRdb re-called the 5' RACE reads through MiXCR, storing one row per CDR3 protein. The sample carries fewer than 950,000 distinct CDR3 sequences, roughly 53% recorded once. Sequencing used blood. The receptors here all came from a man older than 75 in good health.

The chain links TRBV12-3 or TRBV12-4 to TRBJ1-6; possible D gene TRBD1, 5 bases. CDR3 length: 13 amino acids. V gave up 6 bases and J gave up 9 bases, with 12 bases separating them. The CDR3 DNA follows: TGTGCCAGCAGGCCCGGGGCTACTTCACCCCTCCACTTT. Encoded protein: CASRPGATSPLHF.

The chain couples TRBV28 to TRBJ1-2; maybe TRBD1 (5 bases). Deletions cut 9 bases from V and 1 base from J, with 18 bases between. The V gene's germline CDR1 is MDHEN and CDR2 SYDVKM. The CDR3 length is 15 residues. As DNA, the CDR3 is TGTGCCAGTTCCCCGGTGTGGGGCTTTAACTATGGCTACACCTTC. Its translation is CASSPVWGFNYGYTF.

This chain links TRBV9 with TRBJ1-1, with TRBD1 identical over 7 bases. Germline loops: CDR1 SGDLS, CDR2 YYNGEE. CDR3 size: 16 residues. V dropped 3 bases and J dropped 3; count of bases not matched to a gene: 11. CDR3 DNA: TGTGCCAGCAGCGCCGACCCACAGGGGTGGTACACTGAAGCTTTCTTT. Translation gives CASSADPQGWYTEAFF.

Only a few counts were recorded for this clonotype. The chain recombines TRBV19 with TRBJ2-5; a weak D match, TRBD2 (5 bases). Trimming stripped 2 bases from V and 4 bases from J, with 11 bases between. The CDR3 length is 14 residues. Germline V gives CDR1 LNHDA, CDR2 SQIVND (reference sequence). The CDR3 DNA is TGTGCCAGTAGTATATTTGGGGAGCGAGAGACCCAGTACTTC. This sequence encodes CASSIFGERETQYF.

The rearrangement uses TRBV6-6 and TRBJ1-4, with TRBD1 matching 11 bases. The CDR3 runs to 13 residues. The J segment lost 16 bases and the V segment lost 6 bases, leaving 10 bases of the junction unmatched. The V gene's germline CDR1 is MNHNY and CDR2 SVGAGI (reference sequence). In DNA form, the CDR3 reads TGTGCCAGCAGAGGGACAGGGGGACGTAGTTGGTTTTTT. It yields the protein CASRGTGGRSWFF.

The chain uses TRBV21-1 and TRBJ2-7; the table's D call of TRBD1 was not tested on the DNA. TRBV21-1 is a listed pseudogene. This CDR3 has 18 amino acids. CDR3: CASSMTGGAPLSSYEQYF. Written as DNA, the CDR3 is TGTGCCAGCAGCATGACAGGGGGCGCTCCCCTAAGCTCCTACGAGCAGTACTTC.

The chain employs TRBV20-1 and TRBJ2-1; 8 nucleotides line up with TRBD2. CDR1 and CDR2 from the germline V gene are DFQATT and SNEGSKA (reference sequence). The CDR3 spans 14 residues. Trimming took 8 bases from V and 6 from J; bases not matched to a gene: 12. The CDR3 spells CSSYSGSLVNEQFF. The DNA for the CDR3 is TGCAGTTCTTACAGCGGGAGCTTGGTCAATGAGCAGTTCTTC.

The chain recombines TRBV7-8 with TRBJ2-5; D remains ambiguous. Between the trimmed V and J ends, which lost 1 base and 1 base, there was a span of 7 bases. The CDR3 runs to 14 residues. The germline CDR1 and CDR2 sequences are SGHVS and FQNEAQ. The CDR3 here is CASSLVHLQETQYF. The CDR3 nucleotides read TGTGCCAGCAGCTTAGTTCACCTCCAAGAGACCCAGTACTTC.

About this clonotype: An end of the junction differs from the germline gene, which may be a read error. The rearrangement links TRBV7-7 to TRBJ2-5; TRBD2 aligns across 16 bases. The tail of the sequence fits TRBJ2-7 better, so the J call may be wrong. Germline CDR1 reads SSHAT; CDR2 reads FNYEAQ (reference sequence). The CDR3 extends over 16 amino acids. The CDR3 loop is CASSLGTSGRANEQYF. CDR3 DNA: TGTGCTAGCAGCTTAGGGACTAGCGGGAGGGCCAACGAGCAGTACTTC.

A remark on this clonotype: Its ends do not fully match the called genes, so a read error is possible. The chain employs TRBV7-7 and TRBJ2-5, with D tentatively TRBD1 or TRBD2 (6 bases each). With the DNA end fitting TRBJ2-1 better, the J assignment may be wrong. Germline V gene lookup returns CDR1 SSHAT and CDR2 FNYEAQ (reference sequence). The CDR3 contains 14 residues. This CDR3 reads CASSLGIGGETQFF. CDR3 DNA sequence: TGTGCTAGCAGCTTAGGTATCGGGGGCGAGACCCAGTTCTTC.

This clonotype was found a few times. The rearrangement joins TRBV5-1 to TRBJ2-3, with TRBD2 matching over 9 bases. Germline V gene lookup returns CDR1 SGHRS and CDR2 YFSETQ. The CDR3 covers 16 residues. Germline trimming cut 5 bases from V and 0 bases from J; bases unmatched to any gene: 7. The CDR3 DNA reads TGCGCCAGCAGTTCCGGGACTAGCAGAAGCACAGATACGCAGTATTTT. Protein product: CASSSGTSRSTDTQYF.

The V call is TRBV12-3 or TRBV12-4, the J call TRBJ1-1, with D tentatively TRBD1 (5 bases). This CDR3 has 14 amino acids. Deletions cut 7 bases from V and 1 base from J, with 13 bases between. The CDR3 loop reads CASTQGGGNTEAFF. In DNA, the CDR3 is TGTGCCAGCACCCAGGGAGGTGGGAACACTGAAGCTTTCTTT.